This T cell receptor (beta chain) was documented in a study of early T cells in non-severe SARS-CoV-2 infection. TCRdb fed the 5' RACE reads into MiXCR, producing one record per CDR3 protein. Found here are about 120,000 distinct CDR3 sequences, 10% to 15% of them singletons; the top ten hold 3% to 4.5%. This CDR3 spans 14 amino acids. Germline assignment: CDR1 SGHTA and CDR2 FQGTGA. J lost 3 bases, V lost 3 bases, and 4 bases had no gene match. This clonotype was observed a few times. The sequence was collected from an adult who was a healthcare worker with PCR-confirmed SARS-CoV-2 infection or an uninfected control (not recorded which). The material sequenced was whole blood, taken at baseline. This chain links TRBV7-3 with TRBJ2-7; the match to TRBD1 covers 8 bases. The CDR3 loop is CASSFDRGDYEQYF. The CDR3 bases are TGTGCCAGCAGCTTCGACAGGGGAGACTACGAGCAGTACTTC.